One sample yielded the 26 T cell receptor beta chains listed below, sequenced in a study of blood T cell repertoires in COVID-19. Here immunoSEQ multiplex PCR was the method, and the copy in TCRdb shows in-frame clones only, minus some. The table lists approximately 220,000 clones, around 88% of them singletons. The sample comprised PBMCs or T cells enriched from blood (not recorded which). Every receptor here comes from a woman aged 25 to 45 who had been exposed to COVID-19.

The chain employs TRBV27 and TRBJ2-7; 7 positions agree with TRBD2. Trimming removed 5 bases from V and 1 base from J; junction bases left unmatched: 5. Germline CDR1 MNHEY, CDR2 SMNVEV (reference sequence). This CDR3 contains 14 residues. This CDR3 reads CASSTWTRSYEQYF. DNA of the CDR3: TGTGCCAGCAGTACCTGGACTAGGTCCTACGAGCAGTACTTC.

The chain joins TRBV11-2 to TRBJ2-7; no reliable D call. In germline, CDR1 is SGHAT, CDR2 FQNNGV. V lost 0 bases and J lost 0, with 9 bases in between. CDR3 length: 15 amino acids. The CDR3 DNA reads TGTGCCAGCAGCTTAGATCCCTACCCCTCCTACGAGCAGTACTTC. Its translation: CASSLDPYPSYEQYF.

This clone was found a few times. The chain links TRBV7-9 to TRBJ2-3; 8 bases agree with TRBD1. The CDR3 contains 16 residues. CDR1 is SEHNR and CDR2 is FQNEAQ in the germline V gene (reference sequence). Trimming removed 5 bases from V and 7 bases from J; junction bases left unmatched: 14. The CDR3 is CASSDPAGTGLNTQYF. CDR3 sequence (DNA): TGTGCCAGCAGCGACCCGGCCGGGACAGGATTAAATACGCAGTATTTT.

The chain has TRBV9 and TRBJ2-5; TRBD1 matches at 8 bases. The J segment lost 1 base and the V segment lost 3 bases, leaving 2 bases of the junction unmatched. CDR1 is SGDLS and CDR2 is YYNGEE in the germline V gene. The CDR3 spans 14 residues. This CDR3 reads CASSAGQGQETQYF. The CDR3, as DNA: TGTGCCAGCAGCGCAGGACAGGGCCAAGAGACCCAGTACTTC.

The rearrangement links TRBV6-6 to TRBJ1-6; 10 bases align to TRBD1. This CDR3 is built from 19 residues. The V and J ends lost 5 bases and 6 bases, in that order; junction bases with no gene match: 16. Germline values: CDR1 MNHNY, CDR2 SVGAGI (reference sequence). The DNA of the CDR3 is TGTGCCAGCAGTCGATCCGGGACAGGGGTTCGGGGGGGTAATTCACCCCTCCACTTT. Amino acid sequence: CASSRSGTGVRGGNSPLHF.

The chain links TRBV19 to TRBJ1-2, with 8 positions matching TRBD1. This CDR3 has 15 residues. Germline-derived CDR1 and CDR2 are LNHDA and SQIVND (reference sequence). V lost 6 bases to trimming and J lost 2 bases; unmatched junction nucleotides: 8. CDR3: CASRKGQANNYGYTF. In nucleotides, the CDR3 is TGTGCCAGTAGAAAGGGACAGGCGAACAACTATGGCTACACCTTC.

The V call is TRBV9, the J call TRBJ2-5; the match to TRBD2 covers 11 bases. This CDR3 is 18 amino acids long. Trimming removed 0 bases from V and 0 bases from J; junction bases left unmatched: 7. CDR1 and CDR2 (germline): SGDLS, YYNGEE. This CDR3 is CASSVGLAGGRNQETQYF. CDR3 DNA: TGTGCCAGCAGCGTAGGGCTAGCGGGGGGCCGAAACCAAGAGACCCAGTACTTC. Looking up the rest from reference TRBV9 and TRBJ2-5 gives the full variable domain: DSGVTQTPKHLITATGQRVTLRCSPRSGDLSVYWYQQSLDQGLQFLIQYYNGEERAKGNILERFSAQQFPDLHSELNLSSLELGDSALYFCASSVGLAGGRNQETQYFGPGTRLLVL.

Notes on this clone: The junction and the germline gene differ at one end; a read error may be behind it. This chain links TRBV29-1 with TRBJ2-1, with 9 bases that match TRBD1. Germline values: CDR1 SQVTM, CDR2 ANQGSEA. The CDR3 has 15 amino acids. The CDR3 region has the DNA TGCAGCGCTGAAGGACAGGGGCTAAGATACAATGAGCAGTTCTTC. Translated: CSAEGQGLRYNEQFF.

The chain uses TRBV3-1 (or the pseudogene TRBV3-2) and TRBJ1-3; TRBD1 matches 8 bases. The CDR3 extends over 16 amino acids. Per germline, CDR1 LGHDT and CDR2 YNNKEL (reference sequence). V was clipped by 4 bases and J by 2 bases; unmatched bases: 7. The CDR3: CASSRMRQGTGNTIYF. The CDR3 region has the DNA TGTGCCAGCAGCCGGATGAGACAGGGGACTGGAAACACCATATATTTT.

The chain has TRBV10-2 and TRBJ1-4, with D unclear. The germline V and J ends were trimmed by 2 bases and 1 base, with 8 bases remaining between them. The CDR3 covers 15 residues. CDR1 and CDR2 from the germline V gene are WSHSY and SAAADI. In DNA form, the CDR3 reads TGCGCCAGCAGTGAGAGAAGAGGAACTAATGAAAAACTGTTTTTT. Translated, it gives CASSERRGTNEKLFF.

This clone was recorded a few times. The rearrangement links TRBV11-3 to TRBJ2-2; perhaps TRBD1 as D (6 bases). The length of the CDR3 is 17 residues. Trimming shortened V by 4 bases and J by 0 bases, and 15 bases separated the two germline ends. Per the germline V gene, CDR1 is SGHNT and CDR2 is YENEEA. CDR3 sequence (DNA): TGTGCCAGCAGCTCGCCTCAGGGGAAAGCGAACACCGGGGAGCTGTTTTTT. Translated: CASSSPQGKANTGELFF.

The chain employs TRBV4-2 and TRBJ2-3; a possible D gene is TRBD2 (7 bases). The CDR3 covers 15 residues. CDR1 LGHNA and CDR2 YNFKEQ come from the germline V gene. V gave up 1 base and J gave up 4 bases, with 12 bases separating them. The CDR3 sequence: CASSQGPGGPDTQYF. CDR3 coding DNA: TGTGCCAGCAGCCAAGGCCCCGGGGGGCCAGATACGCAGTATTTT.

The chain is built from TRBV19 and TRBJ2-1; D is unclear. Trimming cost V 8 bases and J 7 bases, with 9 bases left between them. Looked up from germline, CDR1 is LNHDA and CDR2 is SQIVND (reference sequence). This CDR3 comprises 11 residues. CDR3 coding DNA: TGTGCCAGTTCGAAACGGAATGAGCAGTTCTTC. Translated: CASSKRNEQFF.

V usage is TRBV5-6 and J usage is TRBJ2-1; D is ambiguous. The CDR3 contains 15 residues. Trimming removed 3 bases from V and 3 bases from J, with 13 bases in between. In germline, CDR1 is SGHDT, CDR2 YYEEEE. In nucleotides, the CDR3 is TGTGCCAGCAGCTACCGACAACCTTTCTACAATGAGCAGTTCTTC. Protein product: CASSYRQPFYNEQFF.

The chain carries TRBV4-1 and TRBJ1-2; D is ambiguous. Trimming removed 0 bases from V and 4 bases from J, with 12 bases in between. This CDR3 is built from 15 residues. The germline gives CDR1 MGHRA, CDR2 YSYEKL. CDR3 nucleotides: TGCGCCAGCAGCCAAGACCCACTGTACGGCTATGGCTACACCTTC. It yields the protein CASSQDPLYGYGYTF.

In nucleotides, the CDR3 is TGCACCAGCAGCCAAGATTTTGGAGAGCGGGGGTTCTCCTACAATGAGCAGTTCTTC. This translates into CTSSQDFGERGFSYNEQFF. The chain recombines TRBV1 with TRBJ2-1; the DNA was not compared with TRBD2, the D call given in the table. TRBV1 is designated a pseudogene. This CDR3 region has 19 residues.

This clone was detected once. This chain uses TRBV5-6 with TRBJ1-5; D is uncertain. The ends were cut back, 1 base at V and 1 base at J, with 9 bases in the middle. Germline CDR1 reads SGHDT; CDR2 reads YYEEEE. The CDR3 consists of 15 residues. The CDR3 sequence: CASSLRGISNQPQHF. The DNA for the CDR3 is TGTGCCAGCAGCTTGAGAGGGATCAGCAATCAGCCCCAGCATTTT.

The chain is built from TRBV3-1 (or the pseudogene TRBV3-2) and TRBJ2-7; 7 bases match TRBD1. The germline gives CDR1 LGHDT, CDR2 YNNKEL (reference sequence). Trimming took 2 bases from V and 2 from J; bases not matched to a gene: 6. The CDR3 is 15 residues long. Written as DNA, the CDR3 is TGTGCCAGCAGCCAAAGTGCAGGGGGAGCCTACGAGCAGTACTTC. Encoded protein: CASSQSAGGAYEQYF.

The rearrangement links TRBV7-9 to TRBJ1-4; 11 bases fit TRBD1. This CDR3 has 15 residues. Germline loops: CDR1 SEHNR, CDR2 FQNEAQ (reference sequence). Germline trimming cut 5 bases from V and 6 bases from J; bases unmatched to any gene: 5. The CDR3 nucleotides are TGTGCCAGCAGCCCGGGACAGGGGGATGATGAAAAACTGTTTTTT. Translation gives CASSPGQGDDEKLFF. The full variable domain, completed using reference TRBV7-9 and TRBJ1-4, is DTGVSQNPRHKITKRGQNVTFRCDPISEHNRLYWYRQTLGQGPEFLTYFQNEAQLEKSRLLSDRFSAERPKGSFSTLEIQRTEQGDSAMYLCASSPGQGDDEKLFFGSGTQLSVL.

CDR3 amino acids: CASSSQGVYGYTF. The CDR3 DNA sequence: TGTGCCAGCAGTTCTCAGGGCGTCTATGGCTACACCTTC. V usage is TRBV27 and J usage is TRBJ1-2; tentative D call: TRBD1 (5 bases). The germline gives CDR1 MNHEY, CDR2 SMNVEV (reference sequence). This CDR3 spans 13 amino acids. Trimming stripped 4 bases from V and 4 bases from J, with 10 bases between.

The J gene is TRBJ2-7, the V gene TRBV19; 10 bases fit TRBD1. This CDR3 comprises 16 residues. J was trimmed by 6 bases and V by 0 bases; bases with no gene match: 8. Per germline, CDR1 LNHDA and CDR2 SQIVND (reference sequence). This chain's CDR3 is CASSIDLDRGQSEQYF. DNA for the CDR3: TGTGCCAGTAGTATAGATCTAGACAGGGGGCAGAGCGAGCAGTACTTC. Complete variable domain (other parts from reference TRBV19 and TRBJ2-7): DGGITQSPKYLFRKEGQNVTLSCEQNLNHDAMYWYRQDPGQGLRLIYYSQIVNDFQKGDIAEGYSVSREKKESFPLTVTSAQKNPTAFYLCASSIDLDRGQSEQYFGPGTRLTVT.

V and J are TRBV25-1 and TRBJ1-4; 7 nucleotides align to TRBD1. There are 16 residues in the CDR3. CDR1 and CDR2 from the germline V gene are MGHDK and SYGVNS. V was pared by 1 base and J by 6 bases, with 8 bases of the junction left unmatched. The CDR3 region is CASSEFQDRLDEKLFF. CDR3 nucleotide sequence: TGTGCCAGCAGTGAATTTCAGGACAGGTTAGATGAAAAACTGTTTTTT.

Remarks on this clone: A read error may account for a junction end that differs from germline. The CDR3 here is CVSRTGQGTTGELFF. The CDR3 DNA follows: TGTGTCAGCCGGACGGGACAGGGAACCACCGGGGAGCTGTTTTTT. V usage is TRBV27 and J usage is TRBJ2-2, with 9 bases that match TRBD1. The CDR3 loop spans 15 amino acids. Germline V gene lookup returns CDR1 MNHEY and CDR2 SMNVEV (reference sequence).

V usage is TRBV4-1 and J usage is TRBJ1-6, with TRBD1 matching 8 bases. V lost 6 bases and J lost 7; bases outside the gene matches: 11. Germline V CDR1 and CDR2: MGHRA, YSYEKL. The CDR3 extends over 16 amino acids. CDR3 bases: TGCGCCAGCAGTCCCGTGGACAGGGTATACAATTCACCCCTCCACTTT. Encoded protein: CASSPVDRVYNSPLHF.

The chain has TRBV3-1 (or the pseudogene TRBV3-2) and TRBJ2-7; TRBD2 matches at 11 bases. Germline assignment: CDR1 LGHDT and CDR2 YNNKEL (reference sequence). Unmatched junction bases numbered 7, after V lost 4 bases and J lost 5 bases. The CDR3 extends over 15 amino acids. For the CDR3, the DNA is TGTGCCAGCAGCCCCACTAGCGGGGGATTCCACGAGCAGTACTTC. It translates to CASSPTSGGFHEQYF.

The rearrangement joins TRBV5-1 to TRBJ2-4; D perhaps matches TRBD2 (5 bases). Germline CDR1 is SGHRS and CDR2 is YFSETQ. V was trimmed by 0 bases and J by 7 bases, leaving 11 bases between them. The CDR3 has 14 residues. The DNA for the CDR3 is TGCGCCAGCAGCTTGGGCCTAGCCCCGAACATTCAGTACTTC. This sequence encodes CASSLGLAPNIQYF.